This T cell receptor (beta chain) was profiled in a study of CD8 T cells in Susac syndrome. CDR1 is MNHEY and CDR2 is SVGEGT in the germline V gene. Trimming cost V 5 bases and J 2 bases; bases outside gene matches: 9. The CDR3 is 16 amino acids. Random hexamers were used to reverse transcribe the RNA input (roughly 0.5 to 1 ug). An immunoSEQ multiplex PCR generated amplified TCR beta CDR3 products spanning 54 Vbeta and 13 Jbeta. Each CDR3 protein gets one entry after TCRdb re-called the immunoSEQ multiplex PCR reads with MiXCR. Among approximately 200,000 distinct CDR3 sequences listed, 90% to 97% were seen once. Concerning this clonotype: The antigen is not known.

Whole-study results and caveats: By the study's own acknowledgment, its TCR sequencing and HLA analysis included relatively few individuals.

The chain links TRBV6-2 or TRBV6-3 to TRBJ1-2, with TRBD1 matching over 9 bases. The clonotype originates from a human donor with multiple sclerosis. Material: CD4+ T cells from PBMCs. CDR3 loop: CASSRRMGQGNYGYTF. Here the CDR3 DNA reads TGTGCCAGCAGTCGTCGGATGGGACAGGGCAACTATGGCTACACCTTC.